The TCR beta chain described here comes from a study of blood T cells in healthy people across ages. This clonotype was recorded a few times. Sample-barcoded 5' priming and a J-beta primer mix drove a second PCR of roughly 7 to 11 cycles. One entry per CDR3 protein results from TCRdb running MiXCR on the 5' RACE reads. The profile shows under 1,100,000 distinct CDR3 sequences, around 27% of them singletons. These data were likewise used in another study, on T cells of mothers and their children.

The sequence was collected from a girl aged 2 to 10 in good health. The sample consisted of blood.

CDR3 region: CASSLKGNGYTF. The CDR3 nucleotides are TGTGCCAGCAGCTTAAAGGGGAATGGCTACACCTTC. V usage is TRBV7-9 and J usage is TRBJ1-2, with TRBD1 as a possible D gene (5 bases). Germline V CDR1 and CDR2: SEHNR, FQNEAQ (reference sequence). V was pared by 2 bases and J by 6 bases, with 7 bases between. The CDR3 runs to 12 residues.